This T cell receptor beta chain was sequenced in a study of lymphopenia after photon versus proton radiotherapy. Libraries were prepared by immunoSEQ multiplex PCR; TCRdb keeps only in-frame clonotypes and omits some of them. The table includes some 45,000 clones, over 80% detected once. Study findings and constraints: After the lymphocyte nadir, photon-treated repertoires showed oligoclonal expansion, especially of CD8+ Temra cells.

A word on this clone: Its antigen is unidentified.

The CDR3 runs to 10 residues. Germline lookup yields CDR1 SGHAT and CDR2 FQNNGV. The V end was cut by 3 bases, the J end by 4 bases, with 1 base between. The chain is built from TRBV11-2 and TRBJ2-7; the D is unclear. This specimen was peripheral blood, taken from a patient treated with proton-based radiotherapy. The TCR sequence derives from a woman between 65 and 79 years old with pancreatic cancer. The DNA for the CDR3 is TGTGCCAGCAGCTTTTACGAGCAGTACTTC. Encoded protein: CASSFYEQYF. Drawing the rest from reference TRBV11-2 and TRBJ2-7, the complete variable domain is EAGVAQSPRYKIIEKRQSVAFWCNPISGHATLYWYQQILGQGPKLLIQFQNNGVVDDSQLPKDRFSAERLKGVDSTLKIQPAKLEDSAVYLCASSFYEQYFGPGTRLTVT.